In its sample, the clone carrying this TCR beta chain was seen a few times. This entry belongs to a study of T-cell memory formation after mild COVID-19. Trimming cost V 5 bases and J 5 bases; bases outside gene matches: 8. Per germline, CDR1 LNHNV and CDR2 YYDKDF (reference sequence). This CDR3 is 15 amino acids long. The authors produced TCR alpha and TCR beta cDNA libraries with sample barcodes and UMIs by 5'RACE using constant-segment primers. TCRdb re-called the 5' RACE reads through MiXCR, storing one row per CDR3 protein. The table records 90,000 to 120,000 distinct CDR3 sequences, over 13% of them present only once.

The origin of this receptor is a man aged 18 to 35 who had mild COVID-19 (a few samples of this study predate the infection). Cell type and time point are not known. Material: PBMCs or a T cell subset sorted from them (not recorded which). The chain is built from TRBV15 and TRBJ2-7; 11 positions match TRBD2. The CDR3 reads CATSGRLAGRDEQYF. The CDR3 DNA reads as TGTGCCACCAGCGGCCGACTAGCGGGGAGGGACGAGCAGTACTTC.